This TCR beta chain was retrieved from a study of T cells in Graves' hyperthyroidism and ophthalmopathy. Study summary: At initial diagnosis, before any treatment had begun, peripheral blood was obtained.

A word on this clonotype: The junction shows a germline mismatch at one end, possibly a read error.

CDR1 and CDR2 from the germline V gene are MNHEY and SVGEGT. This CDR3 region has 15 residues. Using RNA transcripts as the source, TCR beta CDR3 regions were amplified. The HTBI primer set served for first-round RT-PCR of the TCR CDR3. Using its own MiXCR run on the multiplex PCR reads, TCRdb lists one record per CDR3 protein. This sample has under 400,000 distinct CDR3 sequences, with roughly 18% found just once. The chain couples TRBV6-2 or TRBV6-3 to TRBJ2-7; 14 positions match TRBD2. Material: blood. This clonotype originated in a middle-aged woman with Graves' ophthalmopathy. CDR3 loop: CASRGLAGGPTEQYF. The CDR3 nucleotides read TGCGCCAGCCGTGGACTAGCGGGAGGCCCCACCGAGCAGTACTTC.